Listed here are 21 T cell receptor beta chains from one sample, sequenced in a study of shared clonotypes between healthy human individuals. Produced via immunoSEQ multiplex PCR; TCRdb's table is partial and in-frame only. The repertoire includes about 480,000 clones, almost 80% of them detected once, and approximately 12% sits in the top ten. Specimen: PBMCs. The source is a woman aged 40 to 55 in good health. Some clones in this sample may be carry-over from other donors' samples.

The rearrangement joins TRBV5-1 to TRBJ1-1; D is undetermined. CDR1 is SGHRS, CDR2 YFSETQ, per germline. Trimming took 1 base from V and 2 from J, leaving 6 bases between them. This CDR3 spans 13 amino acids. This CDR3 reads CASSLQDNTEAFF. For the CDR3, the DNA is TGCGCCAGCAGCTTGCAGGACAACACTGAAGCTTTCTTT.

The chain employs TRBV28 and TRBJ2-7; the D is unclear. The CDR3 has 13 residues. Between the trimmed V and J ends, which lost 3 bases and 2 bases, there was a span of 8 bases. Germline CDR1 and CDR2: MDHEN and SYDVKM. This CDR3 is CASSLGFAYEQYF. In DNA form, the CDR3 reads TGTGCCAGCAGTTTGGGGTTCGCCTACGAGCAGTACTTC.

The J gene is TRBJ1-4, the V gene TRBV21-1; TRBD1 is the table's D call, not checked against the DNA. TRBV21-1 is a pseudogene. The CDR3 has 16 residues. The CDR3 spells CASSNSRQGTNEKLFF. The CDR3 DNA reads as TGTGCCAGCAGCAACTCACGACAGGGCACTAATGAAAAACTGTTTTTT.

The chain is built from TRBV6-4 and TRBJ2-7, with 9 bases matching TRBD2. Germline CDR1 reads MRHNA; CDR2 reads SNTAGT. V gave up 6 bases and J gave up 7 bases; unmatched junction bases: 10. This CDR3 spans 14 amino acids. CDR3 residues: CASRPTSGRREQYF. CDR3 DNA: TGTGCCAGCAGGCCGACTAGCGGCCGAAGGGAGCAGTACTTC.

This clone was counted only a few times. The chain has TRBV7-3 and TRBJ2-1; TRBD1 aligns across 9 bases. The germline V gene encodes CDR1 SGHTA and CDR2 FQGTGA. J was trimmed by 6 bases and V by 2 bases; bases with no gene match: 8. The CDR3 is 16 residues long. CDR3: CASSLSFRDRVNEQFF. The CDR3 coding sequence is TGTGCCAGCAGCTTATCATTCCGGGACAGGGTCAATGAGCAGTTCTTC.

The chain recombines TRBV7-2 with TRBJ2-7; 10 nucleotides align to TRBD2. Per germline, CDR1 SGHTA and CDR2 FQGNSA. There are 17 residues in the CDR3. The V gene end was trimmed by 4 bases and the J gene end by 4 bases; junction bases not matched to a gene: 13. The DNA for the CDR3 is TGTGCCAGCAGCTACAGGATAGCGGGAGGAGAGGCATACGAGCAGTACTTC. Its protein product is CASSYRIAGGEAYEQYF.

The V gene is TRBV30, the J gene TRBJ2-5; 9 bases match TRBD2. The junction had 1 base not matched to a gene; V was cut back by 1 base and J by 1 base. The CDR3 has 14 residues. Per germline, CDR1 GTSNPN and CDR2 SVGIG (reference sequence). CDR3: CAWSGTSAQETQYF. The DNA of the CDR3 is TGTGCCTGGAGTGGGACTAGCGCCCAAGAGACCCAGTACTTC.

The rearrangement links TRBV28 to TRBJ2-5, with TRBD1 matching over 8 bases. Germline CDR1 MDHEN, CDR2 SYDVKM. Trimming at V came to 8 bases and at J to 0 bases, leaving 8 bases not matched to a gene. The CDR3 sequence is 15 residues long. As DNA, the CDR3 is TGTGCCAGCCAAGACAGGGGCCGGTACCAAGAGACCCAGTACTTC. It encodes CASQDRGRYQETQYF.

Worth noting for this clone: Other nucleotide sequences from this sample produce the same CDR3. The chain combines TRBV18 with TRBJ1-1; maybe TRBD1 (6 bases). The length of the CDR3 is 13 residues. Germline assignment: CDR1 KGHSH and CDR2 LQKENI. Deletions cut 5 bases from V and 1 base from J, with 8 bases between. The DNA for the CDR3 is TGTGCCAGCTCAATGGACAGGAACACTGAAGCTTTCTTT. Amino acid sequence: CASSMDRNTEAFF.

The chain combines TRBV6-4 with TRBJ2-3, with a possible D match to TRBD2 (6 bases). Trimming took off 0 bases at V and 11 bases at J, with 15 bases between the two ends. Germline V lookup: CDR1 MRHNA, CDR2 SNTAGT. The CDR3 runs 14 residues. For the CDR3, the DNA is TGTGCCAGCAGTGACTCTGCAACCCGGGGGAGGCAGTATTTT. Its protein product is CASSDSATRGRQYF.

The chain has TRBV29-1 and TRBJ2-2; D may correspond to TRBD1 or TRBD2 (5 bases each). Germline values: CDR1 SQVTM, CDR2 ANQGSEA. Trimming removed 3 bases at V and 6 bases at J, with 14 bases between. The CDR3 runs to 14 residues. The CDR3 region is CSVDMARGAGELFF. The CDR3 DNA reads as TGCAGCGTTGACATGGCTAGGGGAGCCGGGGAGCTGTTTTTT.

In its sample, this clone was seen a few times. This chain uses TRBV9 with TRBJ1-5, with D perhaps TRBD1 (5 bases). This CDR3 is built from 15 residues. Germline CDR1 is SGDLS and CDR2 is YYNGEE. V gave up 0 bases and J gave up 4 bases, with 11 bases separating them. In DNA, the CDR3 is TGTGCCAGCAGCGTAGGGGGGGTTACTAATCAGCCCCAGCATTTT. This translates into CASSVGGVTNQPQHF.

This clone was counted only a few times. CDR3 in amino acids: CASSKHSNQPQHF. CDR3 DNA sequence: TGTGCCAGCAGCAAACATAGCAATCAGCCCCAGCATTTT. The chain links TRBV7-6 to TRBJ1-5; D not resolved. V lost 5 bases, J lost 0 bases, and 5 bases lay in between. The CDR3 consists of 13 residues. Germline CDR1 SGHVS, CDR2 FNYEAQ.

This clone was recorded a few times. The gene calls are TRBV30 and TRBJ1-4; D uncertain. Germline V gives CDR1 GTSNPN, CDR2 SVGIG (reference sequence). The length of the CDR3 is 15 residues. Trimming cost V 0 bases and J 6 bases, with 14 bases left between them. The DNA for the CDR3 is TGTGCCTGGAGTGTAGGAGCCGGGGTTGATGAAAAACTGTTTTTT. It specifies CAWSVGAGVDEKLFF.

This clone was observed once. V gene TRBV6-1 combines with J gene TRBJ1-2; D is uncertain. V was trimmed by 2 bases and J by 4 bases, leaving 11 bases between them. CDR3 length equals 14 residues. Germline assignment: CDR1 MNHNS and CDR2 SASEGT. Written as DNA, the CDR3 is TGTGCCAGCAGTGAACTTGCAGGACCCTATGGCTACACCTTC. Its protein is CASSELAGPYGYTF.

This chain joins TRBV5-6 and TRBJ2-6; no reliable D call. CDR3 size: 14 residues. The V and J ends lost 2 bases and 0 bases respectively, with 3 bases between them. Per germline, CDR1 SGHDT and CDR2 YYEEEE. CDR3 sequence reads: CASSFGSGANVLTF. The DNA of the CDR3 is TGTGCCAGCAGCTTTGGCTCTGGGGCCAACGTCCTGACTTTC.

V gene TRBV6-6 combines with J gene TRBJ1-1, with D possibly matching TRBD1 (5 bases). Germline V gene sequence: CDR1 MNHNY, CDR2 SVGAGI (reference sequence). The germline V and J ends were trimmed by 5 bases and 0 bases, with 13 bases remaining between them. This CDR3 is 15 amino acids long. CDR3 DNA: TGTGCCAGCAGTAAACCGGGACTTCTGAACACTGAAGCTTTCTTT. Its translation is CASSKPGLLNTEAFF.

The rearrangement joins TRBV11-2 to TRBJ2-7; 14 bases line up with TRBD2. Per germline, CDR1 SGHAT and CDR2 FQNNGV. CDR3 size: 15 residues. The V and J ends lost 6 bases and 4 bases, in that order; junction bases with no gene match: 5. CDR3 sequence reads: CASRTGTSGRYEQYF. In DNA form, the CDR3 reads TGTGCCAGCAGGACTGGGACTAGCGGGAGATACGAGCAGTACTTC.

V is TRBV18 and J is TRBJ2-5, with D maybe TRBD2 (6 bases). CDR3 length: 13 amino acids. The V and J ends lost 4 bases and 4 bases respectively, with 10 bases between them. The germline V gene has CDR1 KGHSH and CDR2 LQKENI. This chain's CDR3 is CASSLLGGETQYF. Here the CDR3 DNA reads TGTGCCAGCTCACTTCTGGGGGGAGAGACCCAGTACTTC.

The chain recombines TRBV5-1 with TRBJ2-7, with D possibly matching TRBD1 (6 bases). CDR1 and CDR2 from the germline V gene are SGHRS and YFSETQ. This CDR3 is built from 13 residues. V lost 0 bases to trimming and J lost 4 bases, with 8 bases between them. The CDR3: CASSLDRVYEQYF. The CDR3 DNA reads TGCGCCAGCAGCTTGGACAGGGTTTACGAGCAGTACTTC.

The table lists this clone with a few counts. V usage is TRBV5-1 and J usage is TRBJ2-1, with D perhaps TRBD2 (5 bases). The germline CDR1 and CDR2 sequences are SGHRS and YFSETQ. CDR3 length equals 15 residues. V lost 0 bases, J lost 6 bases, and 13 bases lay in between. CDR3 amino acids: CASSLVPGLGNEQFF. The CDR3 DNA reads as TGCGCCAGCAGCTTGGTTCCGGGGTTAGGCAATGAGCAGTTCTTC.